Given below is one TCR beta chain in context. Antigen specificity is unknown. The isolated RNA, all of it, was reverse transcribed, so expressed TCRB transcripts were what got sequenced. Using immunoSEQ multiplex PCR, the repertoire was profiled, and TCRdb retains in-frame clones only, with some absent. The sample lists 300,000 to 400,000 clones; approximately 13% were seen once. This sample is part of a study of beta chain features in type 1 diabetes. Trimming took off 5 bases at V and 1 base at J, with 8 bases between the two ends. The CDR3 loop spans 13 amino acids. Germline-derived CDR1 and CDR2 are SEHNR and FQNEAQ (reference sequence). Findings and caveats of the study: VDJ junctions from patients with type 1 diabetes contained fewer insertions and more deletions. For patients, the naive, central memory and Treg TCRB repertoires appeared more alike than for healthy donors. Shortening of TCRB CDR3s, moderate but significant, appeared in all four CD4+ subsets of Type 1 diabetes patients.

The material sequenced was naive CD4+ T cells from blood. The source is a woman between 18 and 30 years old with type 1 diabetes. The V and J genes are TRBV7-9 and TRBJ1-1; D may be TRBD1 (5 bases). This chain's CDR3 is CASSATANTEAFF. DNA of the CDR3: TGTGCCAGCAGCGCGACAGCGAACACTGAAGCTTTCTTT.